This is a list of T cell receptor beta chains from one sample in a study of coeliac disease. Profiled with immunoSEQ multiplex PCR; TCRdb holds only in-frame clones, not every one. The sample records about 4,000 clones, 60% to 65% being singletons. The specimen was lymphocytes from the gut lamina propria. Receptors originate from a woman in her 30s without celiac disease. The CDR3 runs from the conserved cysteine through the conserved F or W. A D gene is named only where the DNA matches it firmly. Clone size is shown for a subset of rows, as once, few, many or a class of expanded clone.

j_call	d_call	v_call	clone_size	cdr3_nt	cdr3_aa
TRBJ1-1	-	TRBV30	few	TGTGCCTGGAAACTAAAAGGACTCAATGCGGCTGAAGCTTTCTTT	CAWKLKGLNAAEAFF
TRBJ2-5	TRBD2	TRBV5-1	-	TGCGCCAGCAGCGTTGGGGCCGTAGCGGGCCAAGAGACCCAGTACTTC	CASSVGAVAGQETQYF
TRBJ1-3	-	TRBV7-2	-	TGTGCCAGCAGCGGGCGGGACCGCCGGACCTCTGGAAACACCATATATTTT	CASSGRDRRTSGNTIYF
TRBJ2-7	TRBD1	TRBV5-1	once	TGCGCCAGCAGCCTACACCATGGACAGGGGGCTGAGCAGTACTTC	CASSLHHGQGAEQYF
TRBJ1-2	TRBD1	TRBV7-8	-	TGTGCCAGCAGCTTAGGGACAGGGGGGTTTGGCTATGGCTACACCTTC	CASSLGTGGFGYGYTF
TRBJ2-3	TRBD2	TRBV2	-	TGTGCCAGCTCAAGCCTCGGGGGGGCAAAAGATACGCAGTATTTT	CASSSLGGAKDTQYF
TRBJ2-7	-	TRBV9	-	TGTGCCAGCAGCGCCGACACAGGGTTCCCCTACGAGCAGTACTTC	CASSADTGFPYEQYF
TRBJ2-5	-	TRBV5-1	-	TGCGCCAGCAGCTTGGCCTCCCGATTCCCGCAGGAAGCAAGAGACCAGTACTTC	CASSLASRFPQEARDQYF
TRBJ1-1	TRBD1	TRBV6-1	-	TGTGCCAGCAAAACAGGGGTGTACACTGAAGCTTTCTTT	CASKTGVYTEAFF
TRBJ1-1	TRBD1	TRBV15	-	TGTGCCACCAGCAGGGGACAGGGCACATCGGCTTTCTTT	CATSRGQGTSAFF
TRBJ2-2	-	TRBV7-9	-	TGTGCCAGCAGCCCTAGAGACACCGGGGAGCTGTTTTTT	CASSPRDTGELFF
TRBJ1-2	-	TRBV15	-	TGTGCCACCAGCAGCGGGGTCAGCTATGGCTACACCTTC	CATSSGVSYGYTF
TRBJ2-5	TRBD1	TRBV9	-	TGTGCCAGCAGCTCGAGTACAGGGGGGCTTCTAGAGACCCAGTACTTC	CASSSSTGGLLETQYF
TRBJ1-3	-	TRBV28	-	TGTGCCAGCAGTTCCGGGGGGCGAGGAAACACCATATATTTT	CASSSGGRGNTIYF
TRBJ2-3	TRBD2	TRBV28	-	TGTGCCACGGGGGGAAGCACAGATACGCAGTATTTT	CATGGSTDTQYF
TRBJ1-5	TRBD1	TRBV28	-	TGTGCCAGCAGTTTGGGACAGGGGGAACAGCCCCAGCATTTT	CASSLGQGEQPQHF
TRBJ2-2	-	TRBV9	-	TGTGCCAGTGGCGGGGGACAGGCGAACACCGGGGAGCTGTTTTTT	CASGGGQANTGELFF
TRBJ1-6	TRBD1	TRBV28	-	TGTGCCAGCAGTTTCGCGGACAGGGGTTCACCCCTCCACTTT	CASSFADRGSPLHF